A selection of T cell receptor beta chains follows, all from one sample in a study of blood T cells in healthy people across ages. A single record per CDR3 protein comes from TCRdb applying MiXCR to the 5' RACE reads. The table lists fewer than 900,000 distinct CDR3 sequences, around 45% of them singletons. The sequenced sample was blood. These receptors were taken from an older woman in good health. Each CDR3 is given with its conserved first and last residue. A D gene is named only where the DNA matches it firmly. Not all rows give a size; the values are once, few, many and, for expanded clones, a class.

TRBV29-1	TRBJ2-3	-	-	TGCAGCGTTGGAATTGGGTCAGATACGCAGTATTTT	CSVGIGSDTQYF
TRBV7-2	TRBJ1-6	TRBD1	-	TGTGCCAGCAGCCATGGACAGGGACGTGCTAATTCACCCCTCCACTTT	CASSHGQGRANSPLHF
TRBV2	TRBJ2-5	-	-	TGTGCCAGCGGAAACAGGGATTCGGAGACCCAGTACTTC	CASGNRDSETQYF
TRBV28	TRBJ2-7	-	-	TGTGCGAGCAGTTTATCCCCTCAATACGAGCAGTACTTC	CASSLSPQYEQYF
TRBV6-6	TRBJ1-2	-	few	TGTGCCAGCAGCTTATACAGGGAAAACTATGGCTACACCTTC	CASSLYRENYGYTF
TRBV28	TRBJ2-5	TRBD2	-	TGTGCCGGCAGGGCTAGCGGGAGGGCCCGGGAGACCCAGTACTTC	CAGRASGRARETQYF
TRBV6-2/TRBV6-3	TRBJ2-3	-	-	TGTGCCAGCAGTTACTCGTATCCCCAGGGAGCAGATACGCAGTATTTT	CASSYSYPQGADTQYF
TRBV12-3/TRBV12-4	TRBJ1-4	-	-	TGTGCCAGCACCTCGTCGGGGTTCAATGAAAAACTGTTTTTT	CASTSSGFNEKLFF
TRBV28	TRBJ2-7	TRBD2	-	TGTGCCAGCGGACTAGCGAACTACGAGCAGTACTTC	CASGLANYEQYF
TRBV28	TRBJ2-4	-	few	TGTGCCAGCAGCGACTCGCAAATAGCCAAAAACATTCAGTACTTC	CASSDSQIAKNIQYF
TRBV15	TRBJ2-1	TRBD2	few	TGTGCCACCAGCAGAGATCGGGCTAGCGGGGGAGAGCAGTTCTTC	CATSRDRASGGEQFF